The entry below gives a single TCR beta chain sequence along with its context. Its antigen is not identified. This entry belongs to a study of shared clonotypes between healthy human individuals. The authors split each subset's genomic DNA evenly across several immunoSEQ plates. The assay was immunoSEQ multiplex PCR, and TCRdb's table has in-frame clones only and misses some. Of 600,000 to 700,000 clones in the sample, 73% are singletons; the top ten hold around 1.7%. Trimming stripped 10 bases from V and 6 bases from J, with 15 bases between. The germline gives CDR1 MNHNS, CDR2 SASEGT. CDR3 length equals 13 residues. Regarding the study as a whole: Relative to their counterparts shared across all four donors, non-shared clonotypes exhibited diminished generation probabilities. Among donors, the sharing of clonotypes was expected to be influenced by sequencing depth. Specimens sampled were limited to blood, with tissue repertoires likely differing.

The sample comprised memory CD4+ T cells sorted from blood. Subset indicated: CD45RA-negative fraction. The sequence was collected from a woman aged 25 to 39 in good health. The chain couples TRBV6-1 to TRBJ1-4, with TRBD1 as a possible D gene (5 bases). CDR3 protein: CATSTLGHEKLFF. For the CDR3, the DNA is TGTGCCACGTCGACCTTGGGGCATGAAAAACTGTTTTTT.